This TCR beta chain was obtained from a study of T cell responses to AZD1222 COVID-19 vaccine. With regard to this clone: Its antigen is unknown.

Generated by immunoSEQ multiplex PCR, the TCRdb table keeps only in-frame clones and is missing some. The sample shows about 70,000 clones, about 85% of them seen only once. CDR1 LNHDA and CDR2 SQIVND come from the germline V gene (reference sequence). This CDR3 contains 13 residues. The V end lost 10 bases, the J end lost 1 base, and 13 bases lay between the germline ends. The study's findings and limits: Females made up more of the donors, who were largely white British, and clonal diversity may have come out too low. Within unmutated variant regions lay the reported targets of nearly half of spike-specific TCRs. It was only after the peak T cell response that any repertoires were sampled.

The sequence was collected from an adult in good health. The chain has TRBV19 and TRBJ1-1; TRBD1 is a possible D gene (5 bases). Sequencing was performed on peripheral blood, taken on day 0 of AZD1222 vaccination. CDR3 sequence: CATDPGGNTEAFF. The CDR3 nucleotides read TGTGCCACCGACCCGGGGGGGAACACTGAAGCTTTCTTT.